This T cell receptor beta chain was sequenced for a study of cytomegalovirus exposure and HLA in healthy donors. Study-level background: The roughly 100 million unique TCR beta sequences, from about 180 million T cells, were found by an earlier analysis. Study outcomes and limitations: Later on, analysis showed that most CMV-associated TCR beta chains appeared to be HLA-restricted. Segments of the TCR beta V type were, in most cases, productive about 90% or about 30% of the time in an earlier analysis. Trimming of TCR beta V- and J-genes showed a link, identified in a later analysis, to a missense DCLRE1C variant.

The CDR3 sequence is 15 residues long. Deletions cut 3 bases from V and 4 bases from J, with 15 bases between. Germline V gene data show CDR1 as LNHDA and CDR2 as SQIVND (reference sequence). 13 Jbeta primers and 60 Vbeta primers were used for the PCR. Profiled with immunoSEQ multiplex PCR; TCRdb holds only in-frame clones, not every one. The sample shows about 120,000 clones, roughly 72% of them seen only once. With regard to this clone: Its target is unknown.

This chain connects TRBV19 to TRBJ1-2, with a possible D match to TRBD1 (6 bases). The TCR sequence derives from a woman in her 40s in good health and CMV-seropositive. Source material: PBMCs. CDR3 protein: CASSMTGHVSYGYTF. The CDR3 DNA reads TGTGCCAGTAGTATGACAGGACATGTGAGCTATGGCTACACCTTC. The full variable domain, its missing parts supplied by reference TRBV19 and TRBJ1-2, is DGGITQSPKYLFRKEGQNVTLSCEQNLNHDAMYWYRQDPGQGLRLIYYSQIVNDFQKGDIAEGYSVSREKKESFPLTVTSAQKNPTAFYLCASSMTGHVSYGYTFGSGTRLTVV.